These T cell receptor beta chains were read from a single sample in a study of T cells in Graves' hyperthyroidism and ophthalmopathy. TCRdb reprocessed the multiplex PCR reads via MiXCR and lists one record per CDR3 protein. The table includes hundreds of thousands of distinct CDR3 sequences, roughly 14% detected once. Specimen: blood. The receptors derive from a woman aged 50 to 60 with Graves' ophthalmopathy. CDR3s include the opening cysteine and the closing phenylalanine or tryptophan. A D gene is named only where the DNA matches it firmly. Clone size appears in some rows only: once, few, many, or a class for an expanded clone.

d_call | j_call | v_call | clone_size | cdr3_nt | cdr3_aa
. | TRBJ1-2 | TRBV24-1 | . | TGTGCCACCAGTGATCCCAGACCGGAAAAGTATGGCTACACCTTC | CATSDPRPEKYGYTF
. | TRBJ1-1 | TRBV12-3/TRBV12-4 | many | TGTGCCAGCAGAACAGGGTGGGGCACTGAAGCTTTCTTT | CASRTGWGTEAFF
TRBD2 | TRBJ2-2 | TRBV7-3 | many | TGTGCCAGCAGCTTAAATTCGGGAGGGCCGGGGAACACCGGGGAGCTGTTTTTT | CASSLNSGGPGNTGELFF
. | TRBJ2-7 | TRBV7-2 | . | TGTGCCAGCAGCTTAGTTGTAGGGGCAGGAAAATCCTACGAGCAGTACTTC | CASSLVVGAGKSYEQYF
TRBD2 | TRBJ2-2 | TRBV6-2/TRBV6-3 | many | TGTGCCAGCAGTAAGACTAGCGGGAGACGGTACGGGGAGCTGTTTTTT | CASSKTSGRRYGELFF
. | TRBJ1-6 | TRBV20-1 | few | TGCAGTGCTAGAGATTTTAAAAGCTTTTCGAATAATTCACCCCTCCACTTT | CSARDFKSFSNNSPLHF
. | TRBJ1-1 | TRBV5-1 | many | TGCGCCAGCAGCTTAGAGGGATCTTGGGACACTGAAGCTTTCTTT | CASSLEGSWDTEAFF
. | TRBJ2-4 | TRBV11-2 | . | TGTGCCAGCAGCTTGACGGACAATATGGCCAAAAACATTCAGTACTTC | CASSLTDNMAKNIQYF
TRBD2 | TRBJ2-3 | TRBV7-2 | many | TGTGCCAGCAGCGTGGCGACTAGCGGAGGAGATACGCAGTATTTT | CASSVATSGGDTQYF
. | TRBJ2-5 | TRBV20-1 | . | TGCAGTGCTCAGACTCCTTCAGTGACTCAAGAGACCCAGTACTTC | CSAQTPSVTQETQYF
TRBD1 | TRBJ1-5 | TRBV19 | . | TGTGCCAGCAAGACAGGGACCTTAAGCAGTCAGCCCCAGCATTTT | CASKTGTLSSQPQHF
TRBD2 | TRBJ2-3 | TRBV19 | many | TGTGCCACCGGGACTAGCGGGAGTACAGATACGCAGTATTTT | CATGTSGSTDTQYF
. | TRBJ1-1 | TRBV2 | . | TGTGCCAGCCTTAACCCTGAAGCTTTCTTT | CASLNPEAFF
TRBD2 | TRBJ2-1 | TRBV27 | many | TGTGCCAGCAGTACCCCCGGGGGGAGCTCCTACAATGAGCAGTTCTTC | CASSTPGGSSYNEQFF
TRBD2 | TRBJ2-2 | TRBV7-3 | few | TGTGCCAGCAGCTTAACCCCCGGACTAGCGGGAGAGGTAACCGGGGAGCTGTTTTTT | CASSLTPGLAGEVTGELFF
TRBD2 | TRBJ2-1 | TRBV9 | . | TGTGCCAGCAGCGTAGTAGCGGGAGTCCGCAATGAGCAGTTCTTC | CASSVVAGVRNEQFF
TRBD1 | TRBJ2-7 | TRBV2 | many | TGTGCCAGCAGGGACAGGGACGAGCAGTACTTC | CASRDRDEQYF
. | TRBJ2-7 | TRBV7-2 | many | TGTGCCAGCAGCCATAGCGGAGAATACGAGCAGTACTTC | CASSHSGEYEQYF
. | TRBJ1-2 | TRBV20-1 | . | TGCAGTGCTAGAGATTCTGTTCAGAGCTATGGCTACACCTTC | CSARDSVQSYGYTF
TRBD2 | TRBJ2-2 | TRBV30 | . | TGTGCTTCTGACTCCAGCGGGAGAAACACCGGGGAGCTGTTTTTT | CASDSSGRNTGELFF
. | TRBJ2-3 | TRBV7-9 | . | TGTGCCAGCAGCTCCCTTCTCGGGTGGGATACGCAGTATTTT | CASSSLLGWDTQYF
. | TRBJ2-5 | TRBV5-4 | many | TGTGCCAGCAACCTCAGGGGTAGCGAGACCCAGTACTTC | CASNLRGSETQYF
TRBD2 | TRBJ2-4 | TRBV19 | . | TGTGCCAGTAGTATGGGCTCGGGACTAGCGGGCCAGAGAGCCAAAAACATTCAGTACTTC | CASSMGSGLAGQRAKNIQYF